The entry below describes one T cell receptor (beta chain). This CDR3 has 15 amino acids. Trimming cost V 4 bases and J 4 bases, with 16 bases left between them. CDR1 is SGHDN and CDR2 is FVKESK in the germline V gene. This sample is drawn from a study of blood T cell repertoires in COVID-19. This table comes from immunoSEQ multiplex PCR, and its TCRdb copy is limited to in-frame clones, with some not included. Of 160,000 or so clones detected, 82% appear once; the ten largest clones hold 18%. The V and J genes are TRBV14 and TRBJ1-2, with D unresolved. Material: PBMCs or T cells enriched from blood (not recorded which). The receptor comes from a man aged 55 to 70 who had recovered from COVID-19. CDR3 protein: CASSPGGRVSYGYTF. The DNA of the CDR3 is TGTGCCAGCAGCCCCGGAGGAAGAGTGAGCTATGGCTACACCTTC.